This record covers a single T cell receptor (beta chain). This record belongs to a study of blood T cell repertoires in COVID-19. Study-wide background: Spain, Italy and the United States supplied samples that represented acute and convalescent COVID-19.

TCRdb keeps only in-frame clones here, not all; method: immunoSEQ multiplex PCR. Among 65,000 to 90,000 clones listed, around 77% were seen once. CDR3 size: 16 residues. Germline V gene sequence: CDR1 MDHEN, CDR2 SYDVKM. V shed 6 bases and J shed 0 bases, with 16 bases lying between them. The rearrangement joins TRBV28 to TRBJ2-3, with D maybe TRBD2 (5 bases). The receptor was isolated from a man aged 65-85 years with active or convalescent COVID-19. The specimen was peripheral blood. The CDR3 coding sequence is TGTGCCAGCAGCACAAGCCTCCGACTAAGCACAGATACGCAGTATTTT. Encoded protein: CASSTSLRLSTDTQYF.